Following are 18 T cell receptor beta chains from one sample sequenced in a study of blood T cell repertoires in COVID-19. Sequenced by immunoSEQ multiplex PCR; TCRdb stores in-frame clones only, minus some. This table has roughly 410,000 clones, around 87% appearing once. Sample: peripheral blood. The receptor set was obtained from a woman between 55 and 75 years old with COVID-19, enrolled during active disease.

This chain connects TRBV7-2 to TRBJ2-2, with D tentatively TRBD1 (5 bases). The CDR3 extends over 14 amino acids. Germline V gene lookup returns CDR1 SGHTA and CDR2 FQGNSA. The germline V and J ends were trimmed by 1 base and 4 bases, with 7 bases remaining between them. Here the CDR3 DNA reads TGTGCCAGCAGCTTAGTCCAGGGCACCGGGGAGCTGTTTTTT. Its protein is CASSLVQGTGELFF.

This clone came up a few times. This rearrangement joins TRBV27 to TRBJ2-7; 7 nucleotides line up with TRBD2. V lost 7 bases, J lost 0 bases, and 6 bases stayed unmatched. Looked up from germline, CDR1 is MNHEY and CDR2 is SMNVEV (reference sequence). The CDR3 sequence is 14 residues long. The DNA of the CDR3 is TGTGCCAGCAACCCTAGCGGTAGCTCCTACGAGCAGTACTTC. This encodes CASNPSGSSYEQYF.

This clone was observed a single time. The chain has TRBV11-1 and TRBJ2-3; D possibly corresponds to TRBD1 (5 bases). V shed 5 bases and J shed 1 base, with 13 bases lying between them. Germline V gene data show CDR1 as SGHAT and CDR2 as FQDESV (reference sequence). The length of the CDR3 is 15 residues. CDR3 nucleotides: TGTGCCAGCAGCACTGACAGTGGGGGCACAGATACGCAGTATTTT. The encoded protein is CASSTDSGGTDTQYF.

V usage is TRBV7-3 and J usage is TRBJ2-2; TRBD1 might be the D (6 bases). V was trimmed by 5 bases and J by 5 bases, leaving 12 bases between them. The length of the CDR3 is 14 residues. Germline CDR1 reads SGHTA; CDR2 reads FQGTGA. The DNA of the CDR3 is TGTGCCAGCAGCCCGGGACAAGCAACCGGGGAGCTGTTTTTT. Its protein is CASSPGQATGELFF. The full variable domain, completed using reference TRBV7-3 and TRBJ2-2, is GAGVSQTPSNKVTEKGKYVELRCDPISGHTALYWYRQSLGQGPEFLIYFQGTGAADDSGLPNDRFFAVRPEGSVSTLKIQRTERGDSAVYLCASSPGQATGELFFGEGSRLTVL.

Concerning this clone: Other DNA sequences of this sample code for an identical CDR3. The rearrangement joins TRBV5-1 to TRBJ2-3, with a tentative D call TRBD2 (6 bases). The CDR3 spans 14 residues. The germline V gene encodes CDR1 SGHRS and CDR2 YFSETQ. Trimming cost V 1 base and J 1 base, with 7 bases left between them. Written as DNA, the CDR3 is TGCGCCAGCAGCTTGCCGGGAGGCACAGATACGCAGTATTTT. This gives the protein CASSLPGGTDTQYF.

The rearrangement uses TRBV19 and TRBJ2-3; a possible D gene is TRBD1 (5 bases). V was trimmed by 3 bases and J by 2 bases, leaving 9 bases between them. The CDR3 runs 14 residues. Germline CDR1 LNHDA, CDR2 SQIVND (reference sequence). The CDR3 coding sequence is TGTGCCAGTAGTATTCAAGGGGTCACAGATACGCAGTATTTT. This encodes CASSIQGVTDTQYF.

The chain uses TRBV27 and TRBJ2-3; weak D call: TRBD2 (5 bases). The CDR3 is 12 amino acids. The V and J ends lost 6 bases and 6 bases respectively, with 10 bases between them. The germline CDR1 and CDR2 sequences are MNHEY and SMNVEV (reference sequence). In nucleotides, the CDR3 is TGTGCCAGCAGGGCCCGAGGGGATACGCAGTATTTT. Translating it yields CASRARGDTQYF.

A note on this clone: Different DNA sequences within this sample yield the same CDR3. Here the CDR3 DNA reads TGTGCCAGTAGTATTCAGGGTCCCGGGGAGCTGTTTTTT. It codes for CASSIQGPGELFF. The genes are TRBV19 and TRBJ2-2, with a possible D match to TRBD1 (5 bases). Germline CDR1 LNHDA, CDR2 SQIVND (reference sequence). The V end was cut by 3 bases, the J end by 6 bases, with 8 bases between. The CDR3 sequence is 13 residues long.

The chain carries TRBV5-8 and TRBJ2-7, with a possible D match to TRBD2 (6 bases). This CDR3 has 17 amino acids. The germline CDR1 and CDR2 sequences are SGHTS and YDEGEE. The V end lost 0 bases, the J end lost 4 bases, and 20 bases lay between the germline ends. The CDR3 reads CASSLARLAGRGYEQYF. The CDR3 coding sequence is TGTGCCAGCAGCTTGGCCAGGTTGGCGGGTCGGGGGTACGAGCAGTACTTC.

Comments on this clone: Other DNA variants within this sample encode the same CDR3. CDR3 loop: CASSPDRNQPQHF. The DNA for the CDR3 is TGTGCCAGCAGTCCCGACAGAAATCAGCCCCAGCATTTT. The V call is TRBV12-3 or TRBV12-4, the J call TRBJ1-5; D perhaps matches TRBD1 (5 bases). This CDR3 spans 13 amino acids. V lost 5 bases and J lost 4, with 9 bases in between.

CDR3 sequence: CASSSGSPPGNTIYF. In DNA form, the CDR3 reads TGCGCCAGCAGTTCAGGCTCCCCCCCGGGAAACACCATATATTTT. The genes are TRBV5-1 and TRBJ1-3; D not resolved. Deletions cut 5 bases from V and 4 bases from J, with 16 bases between. Germline-derived CDR1 and CDR2 are SGHRS and YFSETQ. The CDR3 is 15 residues long.

The gene calls are TRBV3-1 (or the pseudogene TRBV3-2) and TRBJ1-2, with 9 bases identical to TRBD1. This CDR3 contains 18 residues. V was pared by 1 base and J by 0 bases, with 9 bases of the junction left unmatched. Germline V CDR1 and CDR2: LGHDT, YNNKEL (reference sequence). The CDR3 sequence: CASSQGDRVWGANYGYTF. CDR3 sequence (DNA): TGTGCCAGCAGCCAAGGGGACAGGGTTTGGGGAGCTAACTATGGCTACACCTTC.

The genes are TRBV18 and TRBJ1-3; 8 bases line up with TRBD1. The CDR3 has 21 residues. The V segment lost 3 bases and the J segment 2 bases; nucleotides outside the gene matches: 21. Looked up from germline, CDR1 is KGHSH and CDR2 is LQKENI. The CDR3 loop is CASSPGQGSRHNKWAGNTIYF. CDR3 nucleotides: TGTGCCAGCTCACCTGGACAGGGAAGCCGTCATAATAAATGGGCTGGAAACACCATATATTTT.

This chain uses TRBV4-2 with TRBJ2-5; a possible D gene is TRBD2 (7 bases). This CDR3 contains 16 residues. CDR1 is LGHNA and CDR2 is YNFKEQ in the germline V gene. Trimming left V 1 base short and J 3 bases short, with 15 bases between. CDR3 DNA sequence: TGTGCCAGCAGCCAAGTGTGGGGGGGGGCTGAAGAGACCCAGTACTTC. Translated: CASSQVWGGAEETQYF.

The rearrangement uses TRBV5-6 and TRBJ2-7, with 7 bases aligning to TRBD1. The germline V gene encodes CDR1 SGHDT and CDR2 YYEEEE. J gave up 0 bases and V 0 bases, and 12 bases lay outside the gene matches. The CDR3 has 18 residues. The CDR3 here is CASSLVGTAFLSSYEQYF. The DNA for the CDR3 is TGTGCCAGCAGCTTGGTAGGGACAGCTTTCTTGAGCTCCTACGAGCAGTACTTC.

The rearrangement uses TRBV6-5 and TRBJ1-2; 8 bases are shared with TRBD1. This CDR3 region has 15 residues. V lost 5 bases and J lost 5; bases outside the gene matches: 10. Germline CDR1 is MNHEY and CDR2 is SVGAGI. The DNA of the CDR3 is TGTGCCAGCAGTACCCGGACAGGGTCGACGTATGGCTACACCTTC. Protein product: CASSTRTGSTYGYTF.

This chain joins TRBV6-5 and TRBJ2-3, with 8 nucleotides matching TRBD2. The CDR3 totals 14 residues. The V gene end was trimmed by 11 bases and the J gene end by 1 base; junction bases not matched to a gene: 8. The germline CDR1 and CDR2 sequences are MNHEY and SVGAGI. The CDR3: CASERGGRTDTQYF. The CDR3 DNA reads TGTGCCTCGGAGCGCGGGGGGCGCACAGATACGCAGTATTTT.

The V call is TRBV5-4, the J call TRBJ2-7; TRBD1 is a possible D gene (5 bases). Deletions cut 5 bases from V and 4 bases from J, with 10 bases between. This CDR3 region has 12 residues. The germline V gene has CDR1 SGHNT and CDR2 YYREEE (reference sequence). CDR3 sequence reads: CASRIDRYEQYF. The CDR3 DNA sequence: TGTGCCAGCAGGATTGACAGATACGAGCAGTACTTC.